The sequence of this T cell receptor beta chain was determined in a study of CD8 T cells in ankylosing spondylitis. Using quantitative 5'-RACE with molecular barcodes, the authors made TCR beta libraries. TCRdb re-called the 5' RACE reads with MiXCR, one entry per CDR3 protein. Of 200,000 to 250,000 distinct CDR3 sequences listed, roughly 24% were seen once; the top ten hold about 7%. Germline CDR1 and CDR2: SQVTM and ANQGSEA. The CDR3 length is 14 residues. V lost 1 base, J lost 4 bases, and 6 bases stayed unmatched. This clonotype appeared a few times. The antigen is not known. General study results and limits: A TCR beta motif of fewer than ten highly homologous variants appeared characteristic of ankylosing spondylitis blood.

This chain connects TRBV29-1 to TRBJ1-1; 7 bases match TRBD1. The sample comprised blood, either unsorted or a sorted T cell fraction (not recorded which). The clonotype comes from a male donor with ankylosing spondylitis or in good health (not recorded which). The CDR3 DNA follows: TGCAGCGTTGAAGTGGGGGCAGGGGGCACTGAAGCTTTCTTT. Protein sequence: CSVEVGAGGTEAFF.